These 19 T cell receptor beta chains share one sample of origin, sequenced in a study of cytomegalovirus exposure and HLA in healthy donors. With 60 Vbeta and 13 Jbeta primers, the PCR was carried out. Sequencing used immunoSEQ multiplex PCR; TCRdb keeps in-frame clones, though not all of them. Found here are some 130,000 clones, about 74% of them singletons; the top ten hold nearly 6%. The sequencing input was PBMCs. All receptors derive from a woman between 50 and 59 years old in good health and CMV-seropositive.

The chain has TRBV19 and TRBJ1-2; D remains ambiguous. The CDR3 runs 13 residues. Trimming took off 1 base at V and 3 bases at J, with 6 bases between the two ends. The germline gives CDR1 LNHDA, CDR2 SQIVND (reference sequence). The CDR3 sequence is CASSIGRDYGYTF. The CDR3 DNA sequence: TGTGCCAGTAGTATAGGGCGGGACTATGGCTACACCTTC.

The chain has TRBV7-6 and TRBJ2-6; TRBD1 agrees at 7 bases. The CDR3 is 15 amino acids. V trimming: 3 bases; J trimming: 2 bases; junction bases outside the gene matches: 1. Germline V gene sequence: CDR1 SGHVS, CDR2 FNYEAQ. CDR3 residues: CASSLTGPGANVLTF. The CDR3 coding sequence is TGTGCCAGCAGCTTGACAGGGCCTGGGGCCAACGTCCTGACTTTC.

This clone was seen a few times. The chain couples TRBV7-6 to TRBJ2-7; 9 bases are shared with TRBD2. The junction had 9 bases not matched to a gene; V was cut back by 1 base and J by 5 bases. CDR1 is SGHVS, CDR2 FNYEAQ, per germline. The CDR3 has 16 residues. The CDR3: CASSLEASGARNEQYF. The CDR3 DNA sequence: TGTGCCAGCAGCTTAGAAGCTAGCGGGGCCCGGAACGAGCAGTACTTC. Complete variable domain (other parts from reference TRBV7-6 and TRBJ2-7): GAGVSQSPRYKVTKRGQDVALRCDPISGHVSLYWYRQALGQGPEFLTYFNYEAQQDKSGLPNDRFSAERPEGSISTLTIQRTEQRDSAMYRCASSLEASGARNEQYFGPGTRLTVT.

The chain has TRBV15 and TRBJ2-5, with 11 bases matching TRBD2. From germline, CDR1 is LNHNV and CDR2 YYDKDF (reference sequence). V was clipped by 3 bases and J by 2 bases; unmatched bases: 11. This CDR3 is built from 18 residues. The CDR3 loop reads CATSSLTLAGDLQETQYF. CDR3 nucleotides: TGTGCCACCAGCAGCCTGACACTAGCGGGGGACCTGCAAGAGACCCAGTACTTC.

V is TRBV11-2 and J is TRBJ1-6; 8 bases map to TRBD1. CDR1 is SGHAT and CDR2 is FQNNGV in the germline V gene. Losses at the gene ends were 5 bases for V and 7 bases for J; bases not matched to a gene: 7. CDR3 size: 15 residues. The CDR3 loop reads CASSPTGVKNSPLHF. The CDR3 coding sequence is TGTGCCAGCAGCCCGACAGGGGTGAAAAATTCACCCCTCCACTTT. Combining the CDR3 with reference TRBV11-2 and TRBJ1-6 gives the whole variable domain EAGVAQSPRYKIIEKRQSVAFWCNPISGHATLYWYQQILGQGPKLLIQFQNNGVVDDSQLPKDRFSAERLKGVDSTLKIQPAKLEDSAVYLCASSPTGVKNSPLHFGNGTRLTVT.

The CDR3 loop reads CASTSTSGANVLTF. Here the CDR3 DNA reads TGTGCCAGCACCTCGACATCTGGGGCCAACGTCCTGACTTTC. The rearrangement joins TRBV5-4 to TRBJ2-6; D unclear. The CDR3 covers 14 residues. V was cut by 6 bases and J by 1 base, with 8 bases left in between. Germline V gives CDR1 SGHNT, CDR2 YYREEE (reference sequence).

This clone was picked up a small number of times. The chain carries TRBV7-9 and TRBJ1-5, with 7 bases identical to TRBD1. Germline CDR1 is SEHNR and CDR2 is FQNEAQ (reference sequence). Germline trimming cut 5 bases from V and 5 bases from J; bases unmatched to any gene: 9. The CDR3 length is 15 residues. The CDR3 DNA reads TGTGCCAGCAGCGGGCTACAGGGGTCCCATCAGCCCCAGCATTTT. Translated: CASSGLQGSHQPQHF.

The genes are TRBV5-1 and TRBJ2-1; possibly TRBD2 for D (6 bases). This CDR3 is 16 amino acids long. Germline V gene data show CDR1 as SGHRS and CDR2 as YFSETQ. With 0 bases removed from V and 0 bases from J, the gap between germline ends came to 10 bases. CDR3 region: CASSLGGGDSYNEQFF. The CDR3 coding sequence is TGCGCCAGCAGCTTGGGCGGCGGGGACTCCTACAATGAGCAGTTCTTC.

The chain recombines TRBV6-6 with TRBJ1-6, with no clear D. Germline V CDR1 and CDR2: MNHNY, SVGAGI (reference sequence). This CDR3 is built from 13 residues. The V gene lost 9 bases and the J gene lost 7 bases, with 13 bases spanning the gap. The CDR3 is CASILEPNSPLHF. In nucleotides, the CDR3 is TGTGCCAGTATCCTCGAGCCCAATTCACCCCTCCACTTT.

The CDR3 DNA is TGTGCCTGGAGTCCCAACCCCCTCTACGCGCAGTTCTTC. This sequence encodes CAWSPNPLYAQFF. The V call is TRBV30, the J call TRBJ2-1; D uncertain. CDR3 length: 13 residues. Trimming cost V 2 bases and J 12 bases, with 17 bases left between them. Per germline, CDR1 GTSNPN and CDR2 SVGIG (reference sequence).

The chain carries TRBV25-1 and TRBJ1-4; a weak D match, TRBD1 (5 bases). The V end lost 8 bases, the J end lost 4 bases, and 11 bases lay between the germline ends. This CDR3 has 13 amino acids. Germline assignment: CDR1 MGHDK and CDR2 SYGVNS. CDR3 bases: TGTGCCAGCGCGGACAACTTTAATGAAAAACTGTTTTTT. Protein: CASADNFNEKLFF. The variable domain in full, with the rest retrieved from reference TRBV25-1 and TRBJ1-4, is EADIYQTPRYLVIGTGKKITLECSQTMGHDKMYWYQQDPGMELHLIHYSYGVNSTEKGDLSSESTVSRIRTEHFPLTLESARPSHTSQYLCASADNFNEKLFFGSGTQLSVL.

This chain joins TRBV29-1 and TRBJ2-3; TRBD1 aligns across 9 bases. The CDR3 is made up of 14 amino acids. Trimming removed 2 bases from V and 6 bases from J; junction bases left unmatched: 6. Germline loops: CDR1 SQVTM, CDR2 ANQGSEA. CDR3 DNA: TGCAGCGTTGAAACAGACAGGGGGACGGATACGCAGTATTTT. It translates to CSVETDRGTDTQYF.

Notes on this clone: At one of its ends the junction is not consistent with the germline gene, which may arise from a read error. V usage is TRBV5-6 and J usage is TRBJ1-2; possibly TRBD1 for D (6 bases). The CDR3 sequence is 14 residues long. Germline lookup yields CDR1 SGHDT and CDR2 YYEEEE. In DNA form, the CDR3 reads TGTGCCAGCAGCTACTCAACAGGGTCGGCTGGCTACCCCTTC. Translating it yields CASSYSTGSAGYPF.

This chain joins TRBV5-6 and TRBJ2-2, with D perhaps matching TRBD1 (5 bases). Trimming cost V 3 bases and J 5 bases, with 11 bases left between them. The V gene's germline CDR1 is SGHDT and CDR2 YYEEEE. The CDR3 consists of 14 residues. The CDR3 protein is CASSSQGFTGELFF. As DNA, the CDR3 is TGTGCCAGCAGCTCCCAGGGTTTTACCGGGGAGCTGTTTTTT. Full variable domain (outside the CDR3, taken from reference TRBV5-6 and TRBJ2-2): DAGVTQSPTHLIKTRGQQVTLRCSPKSGHDTVSWYQQALGQGPQFIFQYYEEEERQRGNFPDRFSGHQFPNYSSELNVNALLLGDSALYLCASSSQGFTGELFFGEGSRLTVL.

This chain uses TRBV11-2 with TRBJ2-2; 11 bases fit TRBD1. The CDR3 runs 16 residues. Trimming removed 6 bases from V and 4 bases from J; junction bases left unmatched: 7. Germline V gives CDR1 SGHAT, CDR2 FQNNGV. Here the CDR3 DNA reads TGTGCCAGCAGTAAAACCGGGACAGGGGGCACCGGGGAGCTGTTTTTT. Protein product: CASSKTGTGGTGELFF.

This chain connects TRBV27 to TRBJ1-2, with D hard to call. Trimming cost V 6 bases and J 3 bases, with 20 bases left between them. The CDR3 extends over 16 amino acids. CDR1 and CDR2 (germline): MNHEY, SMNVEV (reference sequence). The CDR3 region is CASSPLKEGRDYGYTF. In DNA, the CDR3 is TGTGCCAGCAGCCCCCTGAAAGAGGGTCGAGACTATGGCTACACCTTC.

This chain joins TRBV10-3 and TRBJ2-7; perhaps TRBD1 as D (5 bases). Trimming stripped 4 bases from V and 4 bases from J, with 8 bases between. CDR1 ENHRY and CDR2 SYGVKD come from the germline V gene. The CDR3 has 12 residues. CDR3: CAISVDRYEQYF. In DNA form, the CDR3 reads TGTGCCATCAGTGTAGACAGATACGAGCAGTACTTC.

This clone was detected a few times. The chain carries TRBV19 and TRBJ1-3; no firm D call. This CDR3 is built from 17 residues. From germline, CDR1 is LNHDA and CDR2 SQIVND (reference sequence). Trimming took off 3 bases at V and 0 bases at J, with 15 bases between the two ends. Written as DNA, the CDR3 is TGTGCCAGTAGTATCAGGTCTGGGTATAACTCTGGAAACACCATATATTTT. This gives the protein CASSIRSGYNSGNTIYF.

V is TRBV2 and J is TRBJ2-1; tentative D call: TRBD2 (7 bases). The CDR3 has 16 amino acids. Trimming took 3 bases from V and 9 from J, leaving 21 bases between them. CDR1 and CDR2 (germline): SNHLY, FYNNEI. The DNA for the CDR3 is TGTGCCAGCAGTGATTTACCGGGGGGCCCAGCCCCTGAGCAGTTCTTC. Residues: CASSDLPGGPAPEQFF.